The 29 T cell receptor beta chains in this list originate from one sample, sequenced in a study of monozygotic twins with inflammatory bowel disease. TCRdb re-called the 5' RACE reads and catalogs CDR3 proteins one per entry, DNA excluded. In total, the table holds approximately 160,000 distinct CDR3 sequences. The sequenced sample consisted of blood. Receptor source: a human donor with ulcerative colitis or Crohn's disease, or a healthy co-twin of an affected twin (not recorded which).

This chain joins TRBV20-1 and TRBJ1-4; TCRdb outputs TRBD1, but without DNA this stays unchecked. Germline CDR1 and CDR2: DFQATT and SNEGSKA (reference sequence). The CDR3 runs to 14 residues. The CDR3 spells CSARGDRGYEKLFF.

The chain combines TRBV9 with TRBJ2-2; TCRdb's D call, TRBD1, is unchecked because there is no DNA. CDR1 and CDR2 (germline): SGDLS, YYNGEE. This CDR3 region has 16 residues. CDR3 sequence reads: CASSSTWGENTGELFF.

The chain combines TRBV3-1 with TRBJ2-2; TCRdb outputs TRBD1, but without DNA this stays unchecked. The CDR3 covers 14 residues. Per the germline V gene, CDR1 is LGHDT and CDR2 is YNNKEL (reference sequence). This chain's CDR3 is CASSQDPGDRELFF.

The chain couples TRBV27 to TRBJ2-1; as DNA is missing, the TRBD1 call by TCRdb cannot be tested. The germline V gene has CDR1 MNHEY and CDR2 SMNVEV (reference sequence). This CDR3 has 16 residues. CDR3 sequence: CASSLPGQGDYNEQFF.

V and J are TRBV9 and TRBJ2-6. In germline, CDR1 is SGDLS, CDR2 YYNGEE. The CDR3 extends over 15 amino acids. This CDR3 reads CASSVGGSGANVLTF.

The genes are TRBV4-2 and TRBJ2-2; there is no DNA to check the TCRdb D call of TRBD1. CDR3 length: 15 amino acids. The germline V gene encodes CDR1 LGHNA and CDR2 YNFKEQ. CDR3 residues: CASSPGHLSDGELFF.

The rearrangement uses TRBV11-2 and TRBJ2-5; TCRdb's D gene call, TRBD1, goes unchecked for lack of DNA. Germline lookup yields CDR1 SGHAT and CDR2 FQNNGV. CDR3 length: 15 amino acids. CDR3: CASSSLQGGGETQYF.

The genes are TRBV5-1 and TRBJ1-5; TCRdb designates TRBD1, a call that cannot be tested without DNA. The CDR3 sequence is 15 residues long. Germline CDR1 SGHRS, CDR2 YFSETQ. The CDR3 sequence: CASSFTGQKNQPQHF.

CDR3 amino acids: CSARTGWEETQYF. The J gene is TRBJ2-5, the V gene TRBV20-1; TCRdb's D call, TRBD1, is unchecked because there is no DNA. The CDR3 has 13 amino acids. CDR1 is DFQATT, CDR2 SNEGSKA, per germline (reference sequence).

This sequence joins TRBV14 and TRBJ2-7; TCRdb calls TRBD2, which cannot be checked without DNA. The CDR3 consists of 18 residues. Germline values: CDR1 SGHDN, CDR2 FVKESK. The CDR3 loop is CASSRRLAGDFSSYEQYF.

The chain has TRBV20-1 and TRBJ1-2; TCRdb picks TRBD1, but there is no DNA to check that call. Germline CDR1 is DFQATT and CDR2 is SNEGSKA (reference sequence). The length of the CDR3 is 13 residues. CDR3: CSAPNLQGRGYTF.

The rearrangement links TRBV6-1 to TRBJ2-3; TCRdb calls TRBD2, which cannot be checked without DNA. This CDR3 region has 16 residues. CDR1 and CDR2 (germline): MNHNS, SASEGT. CDR3 sequence reads: CASSQTGTSGIDTQYF.

The chain uses TRBV4-2 and TRBJ1-1. The CDR3 runs 15 residues. Germline V lookup: CDR1 LGHNA, CDR2 YNFKEQ. Here the CDR3 reads CASSRETQRLTEAFF.

The gene calls are TRBV7-2 and TRBJ1-1; TCRdb reports TRBD1, a call that lacks DNA to check it against. The V gene's germline CDR1 is SGHTA and CDR2 FQGNSA. This CDR3 comprises 12 residues. CDR3: CASSEIPHETFF. Full variable domain (missing parts from reference TRBV7-2 and TRBJ1-1): GAGVSQSPSNKVTEKGKDVELRCDPISGHTALYWYRQSLGQGLEFLIYFQGNSAPDKSGLPSDRFSAERTGGSVSTLTIQRTQQEDSAVYLCASSEIPHETFFGQGTRLTVV.

CDR3 residues: CSARDWGIGSYEQYF. The chain is built from TRBV20-1 and TRBJ2-7; TCRdb outputs TRBD1, but without DNA this stays unchecked. CDR1 is DFQATT, CDR2 SNEGSKA, per germline (reference sequence). The CDR3 runs to 15 residues.

The chain recombines TRBV5-1 with TRBJ2-2; TCRdb designates TRBD2, a call that cannot be tested without DNA. The CDR3 totals 17 residues. Germline V CDR1 and CDR2: SGHRS, YFSETQ. The CDR3 sequence is CASSSPGLAVPGGELFF.

CDR3 in amino acids: CASSDRAGNQPQHF. V usage is TRBV6-1 and J usage is TRBJ1-5; as DNA is missing, the TRBD1 call by TCRdb cannot be tested. The germline gives CDR1 MNHNS, CDR2 SASEGT. The CDR3 has 14 residues.

This chain uses TRBV27 with TRBJ2-7; TCRdb's D call, TRBD1, is unchecked because there is no DNA. This CDR3 is built from 15 residues. Germline V lookup: CDR1 MNHEY, CDR2 SMNVEV (reference sequence). CDR3 protein: CASSIFSGQGYEQYF.

V gene TRBV6-5 combines with J gene TRBJ2-3. Germline CDR1 MNHEY, CDR2 SVGAGI. The CDR3 totals 15 residues. CDR3 sequence reads: CASSLGPSGTDTQYF.

The rearrangement uses TRBV29-1 and TRBJ1-1; absent DNA, TCRdb's TRBD1 call cannot be checked. CDR3 length: 12 residues. Germline assignment: CDR1 SQVTM and CDR2 ANQGSEA. CDR3 sequence: CSATQGITEAFF.

The rearrangement links TRBV7-2 to TRBJ2-3; TCRdb proposes TRBD2, but this gene call is untestable without DNA. Germline CDR1 and CDR2: SGHTA and FQGNSA. There are 17 residues in the CDR3. CDR3 region: CASKGTSGITSTDTQYF.

The chain's CDR3 is CASSRRGLGVYNEQFF. The chain combines TRBV7-3 with TRBJ2-1; with no DNA, the TCRdb D assignment of TRBD1 cannot be verified. From germline, CDR1 is SGHTA and CDR2 FQGTGA. The CDR3 runs to 16 residues. The full variable domain, completed using reference TRBV7-3 and TRBJ2-1, is GAGVSQTPSNKVTEKGKYVELRCDPISGHTALYWYRQSLGQGPEFLIYFQGTGAADDSGLPNDRFFAVRPEGSVSTLKIQRTERGDSAVYLCASSRRGLGVYNEQFFGPGTRLTVL.

The chain recombines TRBV5-6 with TRBJ2-2; the TRBD2 assignment by TCRdb is unverifiable without DNA. The CDR3 is made up of 15 amino acids. The V gene's germline CDR1 is SGHDT and CDR2 YYEEEE. CDR3 loop: CASSLAGEGTGELFF.

The V gene is TRBV9, the J gene TRBJ1-1; TCRdb proposes TRBD1, but this gene call is untestable without DNA. The germline CDR1 and CDR2 sequences are SGDLS and YYNGEE. The CDR3 length is 15 residues. The CDR3 region is CASSPRQGSNTGAFF.

The chain links TRBV28 to TRBJ1-6; TCRdb reports TRBD1, a call that lacks DNA to check it against. Germline CDR1 is MDHEN and CDR2 is SYDVKM. The CDR3 runs to 13 residues. The CDR3 sequence: CASIRGLNSPLHF.

The CDR3 protein is CAIQDSLFSYNEQFF. The V call is TRBV10-3, the J call TRBJ2-1; TCRdb reports TRBD2, a call that lacks DNA to check it against. CDR3 length equals 15 residues. Germline CDR1 and CDR2: ENHRY and SYGVKD.

The gene calls are TRBV4-2 and TRBJ2-1; TCRdb outputs TRBD2, but without DNA this stays unchecked. The CDR3 loop spans 16 amino acids. Germline CDR1 and CDR2: LGHNA and YNFKEQ. The chain's CDR3 is CASSQEEGSNYNEQFF.

V gene TRBV29-1 combines with J gene TRBJ2-2; no DNA is available, so the TRBD1 call from TCRdb remains unchecked. The CDR3 length is 14 residues. Germline lookup yields CDR1 SQVTM and CDR2 ANQGSEA. The CDR3 protein is CSVGGLTNTGELFF.

The chain recombines TRBV4-3 with TRBJ1-4; the TCRdb call, TRBD1, lacks DNA for checking. Germline loops: CDR1 LGHNA, CDR2 YSLEER. The CDR3 totals 15 residues. The CDR3 loop is CASSQQTDRHEKLFF.